This passage covers 9 T cell receptor beta chains from one sample sequenced in a study of blood T cell repertoires in COVID-19. Clones were read by immunoSEQ multiplex PCR, and TCRdb kept only the in-frame ones, dropping some. This table has 200,000 to 250,000 clones, 90% appearing once. The sequencing input was peripheral blood. The receptors were sampled from a man younger than 45 with COVID-19, enrolled during active disease.

This clone was found once. The chain joins TRBV2 to TRBJ2-1, with TRBD2 matching 11 bases. Trimming removed 6 bases from V and 7 bases from J; junction bases left unmatched: 11. Germline V CDR1 and CDR2: SNHLY, FYNNEI. This CDR3 has 16 amino acids. CDR3 protein: CASSVRTSGGTNEQFF. The CDR3 DNA is TGTGCCAGCAGCGTACGAACTAGCGGGGGCACTAATGAGCAGTTCTTC.

V and J are TRBV11-3 and TRBJ1-5; D gene unclear. The CDR3 is 14 amino acids. V was trimmed by 0 bases and J by 6 bases, leaving 9 bases between them. Per the germline V gene, CDR1 is SGHNT and CDR2 is YENEEA. The CDR3 region is CASSLDRLIQPQHF. CDR3 bases: TGTGCCAGCAGCTTAGACAGGTTGATTCAGCCCCAGCATTTT.

The genes are TRBV9 and TRBJ1-1; TRBD1 agrees at 10 bases. V dropped 0 bases and J dropped 2; count of bases not matched to a gene: 10. Germline V gene lookup returns CDR1 SGDLS and CDR2 YYNGEE. There are 18 residues in the CDR3. Here the CDR3 DNA reads TGTGCCAGCAGCGTAGCTGGGACAGGGGCCCTCTTAAACACTGAAGCTTTCTTT. Protein sequence: CASSVAGTGALLNTEAFF.

The chain employs TRBV12-5 and TRBJ1-3; D may be TRBD1 (5 bases). Between the trimmed V and J ends, which lost 3 bases and 0 bases, there was a span of 9 bases. The CDR3 loop spans 15 amino acids. Germline V gene data show CDR1 as LGHNT and CDR2 as FRNRAP. CDR3 protein: CASGFTGLSGNTIYF. CDR3 DNA: TGTGCTAGTGGTTTTACAGGCCTCTCTGGAAACACCATATATTTT.

Comments on this clone: This sample also contains other DNA sequences that code for the same CDR3. The CDR3 nucleotides read TGTGCCAGCAGGTCTCCGGGACAGACTAACTATGGCTACACCTTC. This sequence encodes CASRSPGQTNYGYTF. The chain carries TRBV6-5 and TRBJ1-2; 7 bases align to TRBD1. The CDR3 has 15 residues. CDR1 is MNHEY, CDR2 SVGAGI, per germline. V lost 6 bases to trimming and J lost 0 bases; unmatched junction nucleotides: 7.

This chain uses TRBV24-1 with TRBJ1-4, with 7 bases aligning to TRBD1. Per germline, CDR1 KGHDR and CDR2 SFDVKD. The trim removed 5 bases at V and 4 bases at J, leaving 9 bases unmatched. The CDR3 covers 16 residues. In DNA form, the CDR3 reads TGTGCCACCAGTGGCGCTGATGCAGGGGGTAATGAAAAACTGTTTTTT. Residues: CATSGADAGGNEKLFF.

V is TRBV7-9 and J is TRBJ2-5; D is unclear. The CDR3 covers 13 residues. Germline V gene data show CDR1 as SEHNR and CDR2 as FQNEAQ (reference sequence). V lost 1 base to trimming and J lost 5 bases, with 8 bases between them. For the CDR3, the DNA is TGTGCCAGCAGCTTAGACCAGCGTGAGACCCAGTACTTC. Amino acids: CASSLDQRETQYF.

This clone has a single count. This sequence joins TRBV13 and TRBJ2-3, with a tentative D call TRBD2 (5 bases). Germline-derived CDR1 and CDR2 are PRHDT and FYEKMQ (reference sequence). The V gene lost 0 bases and the J gene lost 4 bases, with 14 bases spanning the gap. The CDR3 contains 16 residues. The CDR3 DNA is TGTGCCAGCAGCTTAGGCCGTGTGTATAGCGCAGATACGCAGTATTTT. Protein: CASSLGRVYSADTQYF.

The J gene is TRBJ1-1, the V gene TRBV19; 7 bases are a match to TRBD1. CDR1 LNHDA and CDR2 SQIVND come from the germline V gene (reference sequence). The CDR3 loop spans 15 amino acids. Losses at the gene ends were 3 bases for V and 1 base for J; bases not matched to a gene: 5. CDR3 in DNA: TGTGCCAGTAGTATTGAGGGGACAGCGAACACTGAAGCTTTCTTT. It yields the protein CASSIEGTANTEAFF. The whole variable domain, filled in from reference TRBV19 and TRBJ1-1, reads DGGITQSPKYLFRKEGQNVTLSCEQNLNHDAMYWYRQDPGQGLRLIYYSQIVNDFQKGDIAEGYSVSREKKESFPLTVTSAQKNPTAFYLCASSIEGTANTEAFFGQGTRLTVV.